These 32 T cell receptor beta chains share one sample of origin, sequenced in a study of CD8 T cells in Susac syndrome. About 0.5 to 1 ug RNA was reverse transcribed with random hexamers. TCRdb reprocessed the immunoSEQ multiplex PCR reads with MiXCR, giving one entry per CDR3 protein. The sample has roughly 150,000 distinct CDR3 sequences, over 85% seen once. The source material was CD4+ T cells from PBMCs. The receptor set was obtained from a human donor in good health.

The V gene is TRBV7-3, the J gene TRBJ2-7, with 8 bases matching TRBD1. V lost 4 bases to trimming and J lost 3 bases; unmatched junction nucleotides: 2. Germline V lookup: CDR1 SGHTA, CDR2 FQGTGA. This CDR3 has 13 residues. DNA for the CDR3: TGTGCCAGCAGCTCCGGGACAGGCTACGAGCAGTACTTC. This translates into CASSSGTGYEQYF.

The J gene is TRBJ1-2, the V gene TRBV3-1; TRBD1 agrees at 9 bases. The V gene end was trimmed by 0 bases and the J gene end by 8 bases; junction bases not matched to a gene: 4. Germline CDR1 LGHDT, CDR2 YNNKEL (reference sequence). The CDR3 runs to 14 residues. CDR3 protein: CASSQEGTGRGYTF. The CDR3 region has the DNA TGTGCCAGCAGCCAAGAGGGGACAGGGAGAGGCTACACCTTC.

The CDR3 DNA reads as TGTGCCAGCAGCTTAGGGAGCGGGGCCCCAGGGACCCAGTACTTC. It codes for CASSLGSGAPGTQYF. The gene calls are TRBV7-2 and TRBJ2-5; 7 bases agree with TRBD2. The ends lost 1 base at V and 7 bases at J; junction bases unmatched: 9. The V gene's germline CDR1 is SGHTA and CDR2 FQGNSA. This CDR3 comprises 15 residues.

V is TRBV12-3 or TRBV12-4 and J is TRBJ2-2; 9 positions match TRBD1. V shed 8 bases and J 6 bases; nucleotides not matched to a gene: 13. The CDR3 totals 16 residues. The CDR3 here is CASGGGTGSVAGELFF. Here the CDR3 DNA reads TGTGCCAGCGGGGGGGGGACAGGGTCCGTTGCCGGGGAGCTGTTTTTT.

This rearrangement joins TRBV9 to TRBJ2-7; D unresolved. This CDR3 has 13 amino acids. V shed 0 bases and J shed 5 bases, with 9 bases lying between them. Germline V CDR1 and CDR2: SGDLS, YYNGEE. CDR3 DNA sequence: TGTGCCAGCAGCGTAGGCTCCTGGGACGAGCAGTACTTC. Amino acids: CASSVGSWDEQYF.

Note on this clonotype: The junction differs from germline at one of its ends, possibly a read error. The rearrangement links TRBV6-5 to TRBJ1-1; 7 nucleotides line up with TRBD1. Looked up from germline, CDR1 is MNHEY and CDR2 is SVGAGI. The CDR3 totals 15 residues. Written as DNA, the CDR3 is TGTGCCAGCAGCCTCATGGGACAGATGAACACTGAAGCTTCCTTT. It is translated as CASSLMGQMNTEASF.

J is TRBJ2-7 and V is TRBV2; 10 positions agree with TRBD1. V gave up 8 bases and J gave up 12 bases; unmatched junction bases: 10. Germline V gene data show CDR1 as SNHLY and CDR2 as FYNNEI. This CDR3 spans 12 amino acids. CDR3 nucleotide sequence: TGTGCCAGCCAACCGGGACAGGGGATTTTGTACTTC. Translated, it gives CASQPGQGILYF. Based on the CDR3 plus reference TRBV2 and TRBJ2-7, the full variable domain is EPEVTQTPSHQVTQMGQEVILRCVPISNHLYFYWYRQILGQKVEFLVSFYNNEISEKSEIFDDQFSVERPDGSNFTLKIRSTKLEDSAMYFCASQPGQGILYFGPGTRLTVT.

V and J are TRBV4-2 and TRBJ1-1; the D is unclear. CDR1 LGHNA and CDR2 YNFKEQ come from the germline V gene. CDR3 length: 16 amino acids. V was cut by 4 bases and J by 5 bases, with 20 bases left in between. Here the CDR3 reads CASSRDNFRGRTEAFF. The CDR3 bases are TGTGCCAGCAGCCGCGATAACTTTCGCGGACGGACTGAAGCTTTCTTT.

The chain joins TRBV5-1 to TRBJ2-3; 7 nucleotides align to TRBD2. Germline loops: CDR1 SGHRS, CDR2 YFSETQ. The ends lost 4 bases at V and 5 bases at J; junction bases unmatched: 13. There are 16 residues in the CDR3. The CDR3 is CASSREVGGDIDTQYF. The CDR3 DNA follows: TGCGCCAGCAGCCGGGAGGTCGGGGGAGATATAGATACGCAGTATTTT.

The rearrangement joins TRBV29-1 to TRBJ2-6; no clear D. V was trimmed by 5 bases and J by 0 bases, leaving 2 bases between them. Germline CDR1 reads SQVTM; CDR2 reads ANQGSEA. This CDR3 is built from 12 residues. This chain's CDR3 is CSVTSGANVLTF. CDR3 coding DNA: TGCAGCGTTACCTCTGGGGCCAACGTCCTGACTTTC.

V gene TRBV2 combines with J gene TRBJ2-6, with TRBD1 matching 8 bases. In germline, CDR1 is SNHLY, CDR2 FYNNEI. The J segment lost 3 bases and the V segment lost 9 bases, leaving 10 bases of the junction unmatched. CDR3 length: 16 amino acids. CDR3 sequence reads: CASRLDRGGGANVLTF. In DNA, the CDR3 is TGTGCCAGTCGTCTTGACAGGGGTGGTGGGGCCAACGTCCTGACTTTC.

This clonotype has more than one count but fewer than ten. This chain links TRBV18 with TRBJ1-1; 10 bases are a match to TRBD1. The CDR3 extends over 13 amino acids. Looked up from germline, CDR1 is KGHSH and CDR2 is LQKENI. Trimming removed 3 bases from V and 5 bases from J; junction bases left unmatched: 0. The CDR3 region has the DNA TGTGCCAGCTCACCGGGACAGGGGACTGAAGCTTTCTTT. This codes for CASSPGQGTEAFF.

This chain uses TRBV15 with TRBJ1-6; D gene uncertain. Germline-derived CDR1 and CDR2 are LNHNV and YYDKDF (reference sequence). V gave up 0 bases and J gave up 10 bases, with 16 bases separating them. The CDR3 totals 16 residues. The CDR3 is CATSRDQAIGGSPLHF. CDR3 coding DNA: TGTGCCACCAGCAGAGATCAGGCCATAGGAGGGTCACCCCTCCACTTT.

The chain carries TRBV2 and TRBJ1-1; D uncertain. The CDR3 is 14 amino acids. V was pared by 4 bases and J by 1 base, with 10 bases between. The V gene's germline CDR1 is SNHLY and CDR2 FYNNEI. The CDR3 DNA sequence: TGTGCCAGCAGTGGCAGTTATTCGAACACTGAAGCTTTCTTT. Translated: CASSGSYSNTEAFF.

The chain couples TRBV20-1 to TRBJ1-1, with TRBD1 matching 7 bases. This CDR3 comprises 12 residues. With V trimmed by 5 bases and J by 4 bases, 4 bases remained unmatched. From germline, CDR1 is DFQATT and CDR2 SNEGSKA (reference sequence). CDR3 region: CSARQGSTEAFF. The CDR3 coding sequence is TGCAGTGCTCGACAGGGAAGCACTGAAGCTTTCTTT.

V usage is TRBV3-1 and J usage is TRBJ2-1; 7 nucleotides agree with TRBD2. Germline values: CDR1 LGHDT, CDR2 YNNKEL (reference sequence). The trim removed 5 bases at V and 5 bases at J, leaving 12 bases unmatched. The CDR3 consists of 16 residues. The CDR3 DNA is TGTGCCAGCAGCTACAGACTAGCCGAAACGCACAATGAGCAGTTCTTC. Encoded protein: CASSYRLAETHNEQFF.

This chain links TRBV6-2 or TRBV6-3 with TRBJ1-2; D is unclear. The length of the CDR3 is 12 residues. V lost 2 bases and J 6 bases, leaving 7 bases between the germline ends. Germline lookup yields CDR1 MNHEY and CDR2 SVGEGT. As DNA, the CDR3 is TGTGCCAGCAGTTACAGCGCCCATGGCTACACCTTC. Amino acids: CASSYSAHGYTF.

This chain joins TRBV3-1 and TRBJ1-6; D is perhaps TRBD1 (5 bases). V shed 5 bases and J shed 0 bases, with 11 bases lying between them. Germline CDR1 LGHDT, CDR2 YNNKEL (reference sequence). The CDR3 loop spans 16 amino acids. This CDR3 is CASSGDGASYNSPLHF. The DNA for the CDR3 is TGTGCCAGCAGCGGGGACGGCGCCTCCTATAATTCACCCCTCCACTTT.

V usage is TRBV3-1 and J usage is TRBJ2-1; no firm D call. Looked up from germline, CDR1 is LGHDT and CDR2 is YNNKEL (reference sequence). V was cut by 1 base and J by 12 bases, with 16 bases left in between. The CDR3 covers 14 residues. The DNA for the CDR3 is TGTGCCAGCAGCCAAGCATCACTGGGTTTAGGGCAGTTCTTC. As protein: CASSQASLGLGQFF.

The CDR3 loop reads CASAFDSMDEKLFF. Here the CDR3 DNA reads TGCGCCTCTGCCTTTGACAGCATGGATGAAAAACTGTTTTTT. This chain joins TRBV5-1 and TRBJ1-4; tentative D call: TRBD1 (5 bases). The CDR3 sequence is 14 residues long. The V and J ends lost 10 bases and 6 bases respectively, with 19 bases between them. Germline V gives CDR1 SGHRS, CDR2 YFSETQ. Based on the CDR3 plus reference TRBV5-1 and TRBJ1-4, the full variable domain is KAGVTQTPRYLIKTRGQQVTLSCSPISGHRSVSWYQQTPGQGLQFLFEYFSETQRNKGNFPGRFSGRQFSNSRSEMNVSTLELGDSALYLCASAFDSMDEKLFFGSGTQLSVL.

This chain connects TRBV4-2 to TRBJ2-7; 8 positions agree with TRBD1. The CDR3 is 13 amino acids. CDR1 and CDR2 from the germline V gene are LGHNA and YNFKEQ. J lost 7 bases, V lost 3 bases, and 5 bases had no gene match. Here the CDR3 reads CASSQFRGLEQYF. The CDR3 DNA reads TGTGCCAGCAGCCAGTTCAGGGGGCTTGAGCAGTACTTC.

The V gene is TRBV12-3 or TRBV12-4, the J gene TRBJ2-6, with a possible D match to TRBD1 (5 bases). This CDR3 region has 16 residues. Trimming shortened V by 7 bases and J by 0 bases, and 13 bases separated the two germline ends. The CDR3: CASKGQYFSGANVLTF. The CDR3 DNA is TGTGCCAGCAAGGGGCAGTACTTCTCTGGGGCCAACGTCCTGACTTTC.

The chain is built from TRBV4-1 and TRBJ1-4, with D perhaps TRBD1 (6 bases). The CDR3 length is 13 residues. V was trimmed by 7 bases and J by 5 bases, leaving 11 bases between them. In germline, CDR1 is MGHRA, CDR2 YSYEKL. The CDR3 loop is CASKGGLNEKLFF. The CDR3 DNA reads TGCGCCAGCAAAGGGGGGTTAAATGAAAAACTGTTTTTT.

This chain joins TRBV4-2 and TRBJ2-7, with 11 bases that match TRBD2. Per the germline V gene, CDR1 is LGHNA and CDR2 is YNFKEQ. The CDR3 consists of 16 residues. V was pared by 4 bases and J by 0 bases, with 5 bases of the junction left unmatched. The CDR3 sequence: CASSLTSGANSYEQYF. The DNA for the CDR3 is TGTGCCAGCAGCCTGACTAGCGGGGCTAACTCCTACGAGCAGTACTTC.

This clonotype was observed a single time. This sequence joins TRBV5-1 and TRBJ2-7; a weak D match, TRBD2 (5 bases). Germline CDR1 reads SGHRS; CDR2 reads YFSETQ. Trimming pared 7 bases from V and 5 bases from J, leaving 19 bases between. The CDR3 totals 14 residues. This CDR3 reads CASHSGISFHEQYF. CDR3 sequence (DNA): TGCGCCAGCCACTCCGGGATATCCTTCCACGAGCAGTACTTC.

The gene calls are TRBV5-6 and TRBJ2-1; D is perhaps TRBD2 (6 bases). The CDR3 totals 16 residues. Between the trimmed V and J ends, which lost 2 bases and 3 bases, there was a span of 15 bases. Germline loops: CDR1 SGHDT, CDR2 YYEEEE. In nucleotides, the CDR3 is TGTGCCAGCAGCTTAACCAGGGAGGTATTCTACAATGAGCAGTTCTTC. Protein sequence: CASSLTREVFYNEQFF.

The V gene is TRBV20-1, the J gene TRBJ2-3; D is tentatively TRBD1 or TRBD2 (5 bases each). The CDR3 covers 14 residues. V was trimmed by 6 bases and J by 0 bases, leaving 13 bases between them. Per the germline V gene, CDR1 is DFQATT and CDR2 is SNEGSKA (reference sequence). The CDR3 DNA sequence: TGCAGTGCAGTCGCCGGGACCAGCACAGATACGCAGTATTTT. It translates to CSAVAGTSTDTQYF.

The chain joins TRBV20-1 to TRBJ1-2; D uncertain. V gave up 3 bases and J gave up 1 base, with 9 bases separating them. Germline values: CDR1 DFQATT, CDR2 SNEGSKA (reference sequence). The CDR3 spans 13 residues. CDR3 sequence: CSASGQLNYGYTF. The CDR3 bases are TGCAGTGCTAGCGGCCAGCTTAACTATGGCTACACCTTC.

The chain recombines TRBV3-1 with TRBJ1-1, with TRBD1 identical over 7 bases. CDR1 LGHDT and CDR2 YNNKEL come from the germline V gene (reference sequence). This CDR3 has 15 residues. The trim removed 4 bases at V and 4 bases at J, leaving 9 bases unmatched. This chain's CDR3 is CASSPTQGLGTEAFF. The CDR3 DNA is TGTGCCAGCAGCCCTACACAGGGGTTGGGCACTGAAGCTTTCTTT.

In this sample, this clonotype turned up once. The chain joins TRBV29-1 to TRBJ2-5, with D maybe TRBD2 (5 bases). Trimming shortened V by 6 bases and J by 5 bases, and 19 bases separated the two germline ends. Germline-derived CDR1 and CDR2 are SQVTM and ANQGSEA. The CDR3 length is 14 residues. The CDR3 region is CSVRDRERVETQYF. The CDR3 DNA is TGCAGCGTGCGCGACCGCGAGAGGGTGGAGACCCAGTACTTC.

The V and J genes are TRBV29-1 and TRBJ1-5; tentative D call: TRBD1 (6 bases). V was clipped by 4 bases and J by 6 bases, with 10 bases between them. Germline CDR1 reads SQVTM; CDR2 reads ANQGSEA. The CDR3 has 12 residues. CDR3 region: CSVGGGGQPQHF. The DNA for the CDR3 is TGCAGCGTTGGAGGGGGAGGTCAGCCCCAGCATTTT.

The V and J genes are TRBV3-1 and TRBJ2-5, with 12 bases identical to TRBD2. From germline, CDR1 is LGHDT and CDR2 YNNKEL (reference sequence). With V trimmed by 7 bases and J by 5 bases, 11 bases remained unmatched. This CDR3 spans 16 amino acids. CDR3 residues: CASISRTSGDQETQYF. In DNA form, the CDR3 reads TGTGCCAGCATTTCTCGGACTAGCGGGGATCAGGAGACCCAGTACTTC.